This TCR beta chain was profiled in a study of cytomegalovirus exposure and HLA in healthy donors. The junction had 11 bases not matched to a gene; V was cut back by 4 bases and J by 3 bases. The CDR3 is 17 amino acids. Germline V lookup: CDR1 SGHTA, CDR2 FQGNSA. The PCR contained 60 Vbeta and 13 Jbeta primers. Generated by immunoSEQ multiplex PCR, the TCRdb table keeps only in-frame clones and is missing some. Here the sample spans roughly 120,000 clones, approximately 70% being singletons. This receptor was obtained from a man aged 35-49 years in good health and CMV-seronegative. The chain carries TRBV7-2 and TRBJ2-1, with 8 bases that match TRBD2. Source material: PBMCs. The CDR3 bases are TGTGCCAGCAGCTCCCACGGACTAGCCAGTATCTACAATGAGCAGTTCTTC. Residues: CASSSHGLASIYNEQFF.